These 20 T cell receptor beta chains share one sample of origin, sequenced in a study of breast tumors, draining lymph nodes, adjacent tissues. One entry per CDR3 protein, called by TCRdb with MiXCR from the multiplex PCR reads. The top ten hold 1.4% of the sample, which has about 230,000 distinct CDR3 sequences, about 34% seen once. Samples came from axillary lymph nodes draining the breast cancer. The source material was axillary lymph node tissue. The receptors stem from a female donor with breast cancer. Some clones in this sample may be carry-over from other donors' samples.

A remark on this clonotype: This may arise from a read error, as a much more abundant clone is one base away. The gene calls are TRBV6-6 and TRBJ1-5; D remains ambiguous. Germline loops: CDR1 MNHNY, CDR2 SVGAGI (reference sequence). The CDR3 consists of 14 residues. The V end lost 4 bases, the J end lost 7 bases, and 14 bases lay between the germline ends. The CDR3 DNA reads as TGTGCCAGCAGTTGGACCCAAGAGGGACAGCCCCAGCATTTT. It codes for CASSWTQEGQPQHF.

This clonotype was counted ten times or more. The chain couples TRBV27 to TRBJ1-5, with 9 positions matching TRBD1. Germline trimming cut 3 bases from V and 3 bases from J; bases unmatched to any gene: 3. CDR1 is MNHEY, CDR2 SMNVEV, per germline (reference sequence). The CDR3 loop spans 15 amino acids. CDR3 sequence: CASSFGTGNNQPQHF. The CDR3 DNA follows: TGTGCCAGCAGTTTTGGGACAGGGAACAATCAGCCCCAGCATTTT.

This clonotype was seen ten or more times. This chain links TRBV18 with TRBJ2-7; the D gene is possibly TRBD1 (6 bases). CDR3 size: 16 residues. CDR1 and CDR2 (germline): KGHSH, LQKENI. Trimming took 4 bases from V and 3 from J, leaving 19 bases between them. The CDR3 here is CASSQQTGRGDYEQYF. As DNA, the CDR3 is TGTGCCAGCTCACAACAGACAGGCCGAGGAGACTACGAGCAGTACTTC.

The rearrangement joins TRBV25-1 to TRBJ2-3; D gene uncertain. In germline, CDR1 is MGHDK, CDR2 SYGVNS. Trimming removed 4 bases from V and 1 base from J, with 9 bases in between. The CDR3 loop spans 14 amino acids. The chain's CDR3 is CASSAPARTDTQYF. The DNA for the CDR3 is TGTGCCAGCAGTGCTCCAGCCCGCACAGATACGCAGTATTTT.

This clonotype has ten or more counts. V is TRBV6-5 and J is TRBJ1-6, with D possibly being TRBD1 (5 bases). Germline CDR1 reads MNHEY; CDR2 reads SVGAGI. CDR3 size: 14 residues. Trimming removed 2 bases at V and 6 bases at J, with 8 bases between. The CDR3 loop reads CASSYRGSNSPLHF. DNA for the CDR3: TGTGCCAGCAGTTACCGGGGCAGTAATTCACCCCTCCACTTT.

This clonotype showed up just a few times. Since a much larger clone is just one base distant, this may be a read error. In nucleotides, the CDR3 is TGTGCCAGCAGCCCAAACAGGGAAACTGAGCAGTTCTTC. This gives the protein CASSPNRETEQFF. V and J are TRBV11-2 and TRBJ2-1, with D perhaps TRBD1 (6 bases). V was clipped by 5 bases and J by 9 bases, with 14 bases between them. The germline V gene has CDR1 SGHAT and CDR2 FQNNGV. The CDR3 extends over 13 amino acids.

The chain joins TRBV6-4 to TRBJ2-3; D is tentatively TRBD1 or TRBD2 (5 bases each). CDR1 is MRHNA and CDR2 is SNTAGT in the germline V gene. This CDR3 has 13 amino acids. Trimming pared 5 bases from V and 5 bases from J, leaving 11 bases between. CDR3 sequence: CASSLGTGDTQYF. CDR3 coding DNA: TGTGCCAGCAGTTTGGGGACCGGAGATACGCAGTATTTT.

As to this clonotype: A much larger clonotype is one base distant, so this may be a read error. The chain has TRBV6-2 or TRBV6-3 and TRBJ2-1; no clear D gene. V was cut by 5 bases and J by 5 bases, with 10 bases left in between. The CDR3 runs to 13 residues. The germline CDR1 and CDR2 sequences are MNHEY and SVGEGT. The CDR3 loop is CASSHLPNNEQFF. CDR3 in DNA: TGTGCCAGCAGTCACTTGCCAAACAATGAGCAGTTCTTC.

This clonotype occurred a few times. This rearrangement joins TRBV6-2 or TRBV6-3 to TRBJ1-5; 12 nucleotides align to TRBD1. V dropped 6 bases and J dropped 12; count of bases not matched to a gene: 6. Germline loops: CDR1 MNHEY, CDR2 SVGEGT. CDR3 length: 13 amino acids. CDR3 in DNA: TGTGCCAGCAGACCCGGGACAGGGGGCCGCCAGCATTTT. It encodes CASRPGTGGRQHF.

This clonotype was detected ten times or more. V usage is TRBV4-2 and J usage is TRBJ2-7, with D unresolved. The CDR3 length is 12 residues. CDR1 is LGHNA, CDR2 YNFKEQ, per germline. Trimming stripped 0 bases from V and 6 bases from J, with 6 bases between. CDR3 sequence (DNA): TGTGCCAGCAGCCAAGAAGGACGCGAGCAGTACTTC. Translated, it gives CASSQEGREQYF.

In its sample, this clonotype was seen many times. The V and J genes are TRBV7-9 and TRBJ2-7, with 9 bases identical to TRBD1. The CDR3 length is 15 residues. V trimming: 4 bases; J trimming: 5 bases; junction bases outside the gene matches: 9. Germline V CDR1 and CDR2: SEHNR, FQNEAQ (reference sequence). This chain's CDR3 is CASSSTRDRVNEQYF. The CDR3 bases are TGTGCCAGCAGCTCAACCCGGGACAGGGTGAACGAGCAGTACTTC.

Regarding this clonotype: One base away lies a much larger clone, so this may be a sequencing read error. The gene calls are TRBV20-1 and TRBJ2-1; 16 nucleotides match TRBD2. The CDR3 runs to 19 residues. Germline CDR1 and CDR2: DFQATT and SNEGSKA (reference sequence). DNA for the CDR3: TGCAGTGCTCCTCCTATGGGGACTAGCGGGAGGGCTTCCTACGATGAGCAGTTCTTC. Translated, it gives CSAPPMGTSGRASYDEQFF.

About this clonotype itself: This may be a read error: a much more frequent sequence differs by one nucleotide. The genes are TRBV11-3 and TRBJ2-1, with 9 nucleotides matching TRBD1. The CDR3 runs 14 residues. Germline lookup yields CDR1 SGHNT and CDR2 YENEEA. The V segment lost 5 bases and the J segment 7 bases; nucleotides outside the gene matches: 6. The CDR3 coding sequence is TGTGCCAGCAGCCCCGGACAGGGGCCGAATGAGCAGTTCTTC. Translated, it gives CASSPGQGPNEQFF.

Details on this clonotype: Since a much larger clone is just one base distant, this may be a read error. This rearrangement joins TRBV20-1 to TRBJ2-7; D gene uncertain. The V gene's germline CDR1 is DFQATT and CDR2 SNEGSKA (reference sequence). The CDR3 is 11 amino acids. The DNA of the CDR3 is TGCAGTGCTAGTGGCGTCTCCGAGCAGTCCTTC. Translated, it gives CSASGVSEQSF.

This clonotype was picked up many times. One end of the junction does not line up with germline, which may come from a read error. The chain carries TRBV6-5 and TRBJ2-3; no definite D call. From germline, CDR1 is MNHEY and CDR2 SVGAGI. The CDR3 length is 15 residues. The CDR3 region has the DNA TGTGCCAGCAGTCACTCTCTGGCTAGCACAGATACGCAGTATTTT. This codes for CASSHSLASTDTQYF.

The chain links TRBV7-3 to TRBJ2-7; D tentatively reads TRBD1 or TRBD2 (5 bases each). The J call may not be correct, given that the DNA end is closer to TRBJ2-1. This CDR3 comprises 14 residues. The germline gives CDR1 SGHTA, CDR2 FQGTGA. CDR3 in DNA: TGTGCCAGCAGCTTCGGGACGAGGTCCTCCGGGCAGTTCTTC. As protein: CASSFGTRSSGQFF.

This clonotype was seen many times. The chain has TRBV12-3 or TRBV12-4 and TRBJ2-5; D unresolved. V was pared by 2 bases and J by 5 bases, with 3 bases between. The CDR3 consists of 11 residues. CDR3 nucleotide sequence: TGTGCCAGCAGTTTATACGAGACCCAGTACTTC. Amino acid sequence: CASSLYETQYF.

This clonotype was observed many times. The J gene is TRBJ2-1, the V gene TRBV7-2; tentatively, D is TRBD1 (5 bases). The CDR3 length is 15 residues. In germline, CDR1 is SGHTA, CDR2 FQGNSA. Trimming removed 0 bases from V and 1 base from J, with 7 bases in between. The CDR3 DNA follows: TGTGCCAGCAGCTTAGCAGGGGCGTCCTACAATGAGCAGTTCTTC. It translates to CASSLAGASYNEQFF.

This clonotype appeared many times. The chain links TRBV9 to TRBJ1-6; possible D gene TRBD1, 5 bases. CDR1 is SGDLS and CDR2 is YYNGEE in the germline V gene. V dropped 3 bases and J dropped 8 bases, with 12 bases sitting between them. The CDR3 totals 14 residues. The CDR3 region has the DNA TGTGCCAGCAGCGAGGGGACGGCTCATTCACCCCTCCACTTT. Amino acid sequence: CASSEGTAHSPLHF.

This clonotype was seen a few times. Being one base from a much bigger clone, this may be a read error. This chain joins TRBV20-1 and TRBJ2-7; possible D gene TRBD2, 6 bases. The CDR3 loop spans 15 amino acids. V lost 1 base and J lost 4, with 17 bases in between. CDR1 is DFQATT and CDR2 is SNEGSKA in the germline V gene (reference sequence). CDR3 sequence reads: CSARGSGLGAYEQYF. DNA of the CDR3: TGCAGTGCTAGAGGCTCGGGACTGGGAGCGTACGAGCAGTACTTC.